The clone carrying this T cell receptor (beta chain) was seen a single time. The data derive from a study of blood T cell repertoires in COVID-19. The CDR3 runs 15 residues. CDR1 LNHNV and CDR2 YYDKDF come from the germline V gene (reference sequence). V shed 4 bases and J 4 bases; nucleotides not matched to a gene: 1. The assay was immunoSEQ multiplex PCR, and TCRdb's table has in-frame clones only and misses some. Of around 230,000 clones detected, about nine tenths appear once; the ten largest clones hold roughly 2.3%. The sample taken for sequencing was peripheral blood. This chain uses TRBV15 with TRBJ2-3, with 14 nucleotides matching TRBD2. The receptor comes from a man aged 25 to 40 who had recovered from COVID-19. The CDR3 sequence is CATSMTSGGADTQYF. CDR3 sequence (DNA): TGTGCCACCAGCATGACTAGCGGGGGGGCAGATACGCAGTATTTT.